The next 12 T cell receptor beta chains were all read from a single sample in a study of cytomegalovirus exposure and HLA in healthy donors. The PCR had 60 Vbeta and 13 Jbeta primers. Libraries were prepared by immunoSEQ multiplex PCR; TCRdb keeps only in-frame clonotypes and omits some of them. The sample records 150,000 to 200,000 clones, 75% being singletons. Material: PBMCs. These receptor sequences come from a male donor in good health and CMV-seronegative.

There are a few counts of this clone. The chain carries TRBV19 and TRBJ2-7, with D tentatively TRBD2 (5 bases). V was clipped by 3 bases and J by 0 bases, with 6 bases between them. In germline, CDR1 is LNHDA, CDR2 SQIVND (reference sequence). CDR3 length: 13 amino acids. CDR3 in amino acids: CASSIGDSYEQYF. The CDR3 DNA follows: TGTGCCAGTAGTATCGGGGACTCCTACGAGCAGTACTTC.

The V call is TRBV19, the J call TRBJ1-5, with 7 bases matching TRBD1. The length of the CDR3 is 15 residues. Germline V CDR1 and CDR2: LNHDA, SQIVND (reference sequence). V was clipped by 0 bases and J by 3 bases; unmatched bases: 2. CDR3 bases: TGTGCCAGTAGTATAGACGGGACAGCCAATCAGCCCCAGCATTTT. Translating gives CASSIDGTANQPQHF.

V and J are TRBV19 and TRBJ1-2; a possible D gene is TRBD1 (5 bases). The V gene's germline CDR1 is LNHDA and CDR2 SQIVND (reference sequence). The CDR3 loop spans 11 amino acids. V lost 6 bases, J lost 8 bases, and 10 bases lay in between. Written as DNA, the CDR3 is TGTGCCAGTAGCCCAGGGCGCGGCTACACCTTC. Protein product: CASSPGRGYTF.

V gene TRBV30 combines with J gene TRBJ2-5, with D unresolved. The germline V and J ends were trimmed by 4 bases and 2 bases, with 11 bases remaining between them. Germline CDR1 reads GTSNPN; CDR2 reads SVGIG (reference sequence). The CDR3 spans 13 residues. The CDR3 region is CAWNRHAQETQYF. The CDR3 DNA reads TGTGCCTGGAACCGACACGCTCAAGAGACCCAGTACTTC. The full variable domain, completed using reference TRBV30 and TRBJ2-5, is SQTIHQWPATLVQPVGSPLSLECTVEGTSNPNLYWYRQAAGRGLQLLFYSVGIGQISSEVPQNLSASRPQDRQFILSSKKLLLSDSGFYLCAWNRHAQETQYFGPGTRLLVL.

The CDR3 DNA follows: TGTGCCAGCAGCTTGGGGCTTGGTGCAGGGGGCCTCAATTCACCCCTCCACTTT. The encoded protein is CASSLGLGAGGLNSPLHF. The chain uses TRBV11-2 and TRBJ1-6, with 8 nucleotides matching TRBD1. With V trimmed by 3 bases and J by 7 bases, 14 bases remained unmatched. The germline gives CDR1 SGHAT, CDR2 FQNNGV. CDR3 length: 18 amino acids.

The chain couples TRBV19 to TRBJ2-5, with 7 bases matching TRBD2. The CDR3 is 13 residues long. The V segment lost 5 bases and the J segment 5 bases; nucleotides outside the gene matches: 5. CDR1 LNHDA and CDR2 SQIVND come from the germline V gene (reference sequence). The CDR3 coding sequence is TGTGCCAGTAGTTGGGGGGGATCCGAGACCCAGTACTTC. Encoded protein: CASSWGGSETQYF.

V and J are TRBV11-3 and TRBJ2-1; D is unresolved. In germline, CDR1 is SGHNT, CDR2 YENEEA. The germline V and J ends were trimmed by 1 base and 0 bases, with 7 bases remaining between them. The CDR3 runs to 15 residues. The DNA for the CDR3 is TGTGCCAGCAGCTTAGGATCTAGCTCCTACAATGAGCAGTTCTTC. It codes for CASSLGSSSYNEQFF.

The rearrangement joins TRBV9 to TRBJ2-1; 7 nucleotides agree with TRBD2. The V gene end was trimmed by 0 bases and the J gene end by 7 bases; junction bases not matched to a gene: 7. Per the germline V gene, CDR1 is SGDLS and CDR2 is YYNGEE. The CDR3 covers 15 residues. The CDR3 loop reads CASSVVGGPYNEQFF. The CDR3 DNA follows: TGTGCCAGCAGCGTAGTGGGAGGGCCTTATAATGAGCAGTTCTTC.

The chain combines TRBV13 with TRBJ2-7; possibly TRBD1 for D (6 bases). The V gene lost 5 bases and the J gene lost 3 bases, with 20 bases spanning the gap. This CDR3 comprises 16 residues. Germline V lookup: CDR1 PRHDT, CDR2 FYEKMQ (reference sequence). In DNA form, the CDR3 reads TGTGCCAGCAGCCCCTGGACAGCGACCCCTTTCTACGAGCAGTACTTC. This encodes CASSPWTATPFYEQYF.

The chain recombines TRBV7-8 with TRBJ2-3; TRBD2 aligns across 9 bases. Trimming cost V 4 bases and J 7 bases; bases outside gene matches: 9. Germline values: CDR1 SGHVS, CDR2 FQNEAQ. The CDR3 is 15 amino acids. The CDR3 nucleotides are TGTGCCAGCAGCTCGGGACTAGCAGGTCCTCATACGCAGTATTTT. Translating it yields CASSSGLAGPHTQYF.

This chain links TRBV4-2 with TRBJ2-2, with D maybe TRBD1 (6 bases). The CDR3 is 16 residues long. From germline, CDR1 is LGHNA and CDR2 YNFKEQ. The V gene lost 1 base and the J gene lost 6 bases, with 15 bases spanning the gap. CDR3 in DNA: TGTGCCAGCAGCCAAGTAGGGGCAGGGGCGGCCGGGGAGCTGTTTTTT. It encodes CASSQVGAGAAGELFF.

This clone has only a few counts. The chain uses TRBV5-8 and TRBJ2-1, with TRBD1 identical over 7 bases. Germline CDR1 reads SGHTS; CDR2 reads YDEGEE. V dropped 2 bases and J dropped 0; count of bases not matched to a gene: 2. CDR3 length: 15 amino acids. DNA of the CDR3: TGTGCCAGCAGCTTTCCAGGGGGCTCCTACAATGAGCAGTTCTTC. This sequence encodes CASSFPGGSYNEQFF.